The subject of this entry is one TCR beta chain. The target antigen is unknown. The sample comes from a study of T cell repertoires in cytomegalovirus infection. About the study: CMV epitopes, recently identified HLA-C-restricted and well-studied HLA-B-restricted, were used. Indications of both CMV infection and matching HLA type were provided by public TCR beta signatures. Regarding the study as a whole: Ex vivo, HLA-C-restricted CMV-specific TCR beta clonotypes prevailed over the rest of the response. Individuals carrying CMV plus the relevant HLA were identified by cumulative frequency of public TCR beta families.

TCRdb processed the reads anew with MiXCR; each CDR3 protein has one entry. The sample consists of about 890,000 distinct CDR3 sequences, about a third of them appearing once. V shed 7 bases and J shed 0 bases, with 16 bases lying between them. This CDR3 is built from 17 residues. CDR1 and CDR2 from the germline V gene are MNHEY and SVGEGT. The chain is built from TRBV6-2 or TRBV6-3 and TRBJ2-6; D gene ambiguous. This sequence was found in a human donor in good health (CMV status not recorded). Some clones in this sample may be carry-over from other donors' samples. The specimen comprised cultured CD8+ T cells from PBMCs, sampled from culture after CMV antigen stimulation. CDR3 in DNA: TGTGCCAGCAAGGTCACCGGGCCACGCTCTGGGGCCAACGTCCTGACTTTC. It encodes CASKVTGPRSGANVLTF.